This TCR beta chain was sequenced in a study of cytomegalovirus exposure and HLA in healthy donors. This clone appeared once. PCR used 60 Vbeta primers and 13 Jbeta primers. Measured with immunoSEQ multiplex PCR; TCRdb has only the in-frame clones, and not every one. The data show some 150,000 clones, less than 85% seen once. What was sequenced was PBMCs. The source is a woman aged 50 to 60 in good health and CMV-seropositive.

CDR3 sequence (DNA): TGTGCCAGCAGTCCCGTTCTCCTCCAGACTGGAGGCTACACCTTC. Translation gives CASSPVLLQTGGYTF. This chain connects TRBV28 to TRBJ1-2, with D unclear. Per the germline V gene, CDR1 is MDHEN and CDR2 is SYDVKM. The germline V and J ends were trimmed by 5 bases and 8 bases, with 21 bases remaining between them. This CDR3 has 15 residues.